This entry features one TCR beta chain sequence. Its antigen is currently unknown. Everyone who donated was a Caucasian adult who lived in Nashville, Tennessee. This record belongs to a study of shared clonotypes between healthy human individuals. General observations from the study: Larger estimated richness was generally recorded for naive subsets relative to memory subsets.

The CDR3 has 16 residues. The ends lost 0 bases at V and 11 bases at J; junction bases unmatched: 10. Produced via immunoSEQ multiplex PCR; TCRdb's table is partial and in-frame only. This table has about 610,000 clones, about 97% appearing once. The V call is TRBV5-3, the J call TRBJ1-4, with 10 bases that match TRBD1. TRBV5-3 qualifies as an ORF whose function is uncertain. The sequenced sample was naive CD4+ T cells sorted from blood. Indicated subset: CD45RA+ positively selected. The source is a woman aged 25 to 39 in good health. The CDR3 region has the DNA TGTGCCAGAAGCTTGGATGGCGACAGGGGGCTAAATAAACTGTTTTTT. Encoded protein: CARSLDGDRGLNKLFF.